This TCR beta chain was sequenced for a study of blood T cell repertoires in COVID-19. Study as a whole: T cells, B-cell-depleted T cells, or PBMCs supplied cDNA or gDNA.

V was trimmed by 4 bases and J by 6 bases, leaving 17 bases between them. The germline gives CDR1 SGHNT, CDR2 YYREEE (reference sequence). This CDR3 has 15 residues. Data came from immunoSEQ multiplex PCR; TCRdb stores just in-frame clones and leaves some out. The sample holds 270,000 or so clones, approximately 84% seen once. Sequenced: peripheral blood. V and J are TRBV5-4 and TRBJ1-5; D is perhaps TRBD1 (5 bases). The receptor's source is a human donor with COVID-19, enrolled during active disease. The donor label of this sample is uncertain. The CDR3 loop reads CASSAGPRAAQPQHF. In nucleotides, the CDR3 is TGTGCCAGCAGCGCGGGGCCCAGGGCAGCTCAGCCCCAGCATTTT.